The rows below give T cell receptor beta chains drawn from one sample of a study of technical replicates of blood from a handful of donors. Assay used: immunoSEQ multiplex PCR; TCRdb lists only in-frame clones, some missing. The sample consists of approximately 81,000 clones, under 96% of them appearing once. The sample comprised T cells isolated from PBMCs. The receptors come from a human donor in good health. Both conserved end residues are part of each CDR3. The order of the fields is V gene, D gene, J gene, CDR3 protein. D genes are given only for firm matches.

TRBV9	.	TRBJ2-7	CASSADSSYEQYF
TRBV7-9	.	TRBJ2-5	CASRSITGQETQYF
TRBV6-6	.	TRBJ2-3	CASSYGQGGTTDTQYF
TRBV25-1	TRBD2	TRBJ2-7	CASSEADGLAGNEQYF
TRBV2	.	TRBJ2-4	CASSEEGLAKNIQYF
TRBV4-1	TRBD1	TRBJ2-7	CASSRGTGGNEQYF
TRBV11-3	TRBD2	TRBJ2-1	CASSLYAGASYNEQFF
TRBV14	.	TRBJ2-5	CASSPTPIVVETQYF
TRBV6-6	.	TRBJ1-2	CASSYSPGNYGYTF
TRBV7-9	TRBD1	TRBJ1-4	CASSKEGLDRGLFF
TRBV25-1	.	TRBJ2-1	CASSESRLNFYNEQFF
TRBV9	.	TRBJ2-2	CASSSGTKNTGELFF
TRBV5-4	.	TRBJ2-7	CASSLGSPYEQYF
TRBV4-2	.	TRBJ1-1	CASSHLTAGWIDTEAFF
TRBV13	.	TRBJ2-7	CASSLGQGGVYEQYF
TRBV7-2	.	TRBJ2-5	CASSSSVETQYF
TRBV9	TRBD2	TRBJ2-3	CASSWTSDTDTQYF
TRBV2	.	TRBJ1-1	CASSNRGSVPEAFF
TRBV6-6	TRBD1	TRBJ2-7	CASSIQGQGTYEQYF
TRBV19	TRBD2	TRBJ2-1	CASSMTGGPNEQFF
TRBV6-1	.	TRBJ1-5	CASSGQVNYQPQHF
TRBV7-3	TRBD2	TRBJ2-1	CASSSSGDTNEQFF
TRBV7-9	TRBD1	TRBJ1-2	CASSNTGTGYGYTF
TRBV5-1	TRBD2	TRBJ2-1	CASSLDTGGPVSYNEQFF
TRBV19	TRBD1	TRBJ2-7	CASKNTGESSYEQYF
TRBV4-2	.	TRBJ2-7	CASRQGSDEQYF
TRBV7-3	.	TRBJ2-6	CASSSRETNVLTF
TRBV5-1	TRBD1	TRBJ1-5	CASSLAGQGETPQHF
TRBV27	TRBD1	TRBJ2-2	CASSLDRGPGELFF
TRBV11-3	.	TRBJ1-1	CASSQAGTEAFF
TRBV7-9	TRBD2	TRBJ2-1	CASSVRGTSGLGNEQFF
TRBV29-1	TRBD2	TRBJ2-1	CSVVAGVRAAEMYEQFF
TRBV27	.	TRBJ1-2	CASSFGRGDYGYTF
TRBV5-1	TRBD1	TRBJ2-2	CASSLGQGTGELFF
TRBV13	.	TRBJ1-2	CASSLSLRLGGYTF
TRBV9	TRBD1	TRBJ2-7	CASSRQGVYYEQYF
TRBV18	.	TRBJ2-6	CASSPVAVLEPGANVLTF
TRBV9	.	TRBJ2-3	CASSVALRDYDTQYF
TRBV5-1	.	TRBJ2-7	CTRGHLYEQYF
TRBV19	TRBD1	TRBJ2-1	CASSSTGSNPYNEQFF
TRBV14	.	TRBJ1-2	CASSQDLSIYTF
TRBV11-1	TRBD1	TRBJ2-1	CASSDGQGGYNEQFF
TRBV9	TRBD2	TRBJ2-1	CASSVVPSGFNSEQFF
TRBV30	.	TRBJ1-4	CAWSSGVRNEKLFF
TRBV28	.	TRBJ1-1	CASSALSTGLNTEAFF
TRBV28	.	TRBJ1-5	CASSPHNQPQHF
TRBV21-1	.	TRBJ2-1	CASSRRDRNNEQFF
TRBV13	.	TRBJ1-4	CASSSPAGEKLFF
TRBV9	.	TRBJ1-3	CASSVGGGNTIYF
TRBV7-9	TRBD2	TRBJ2-2	CASSHIAGRLDGELFF
TRBV19	TRBD1	TRBJ1-5	CASSPDRDQPQHF
TRBV25-1	TRBD2	TRBJ2-2	CASSLAGGYTGELFF